This TCR beta chain is from a study of regulatory T cells in long-lasting Graves disease (dated by TCRdb to the early 2020s). In terms of the full investigation: Persistent Graves' disease was defined as persistently positive TSH receptor autoantibodies together with antithyroid drug treatment for over 5 years. Persistent Graves' disease patients were compared with newly diagnosed Graves' disease patients by peripheral blood TCR sequencing and RNA sequencing. Persistent Graves' disease patients in the clinical cohort had taken antithyroid drugs for around 10 years on average. A total of around 35 samples underwent TCR sequencing: some 13 from persistent and around 20 from newly diagnosed Graves' disease patients. The study was conducted in China and was registered as a clinical trial.

On the study overall, not on this receptor specifically: Only the TCR beta chain was sequenced and analyzed. The authors acknowledged the small sample size as a limitation that may reduce accuracy. A larger number of public clonotypes was shared among persistent patients (around 3,000) than among newly diagnosed patients (roughly 980). Compared with newly diagnosed patients, patients with persistent Graves' disease had lower TCR Shannon entropy and fewer highly expanded clones, which suggests clonal expansion. Preferential use of TRBV28, TRBJ1-2 and TRBJ2-5 was observed in persistent disease, whereas TRBV20-1 and TRBJ2-1 were favored in newly diagnosed disease. Only peripheral blood was studied, because thyroid tissue, the primary lesion, was inaccessible.

This clonotype showed up many times. Its antigen remains undetermined. Nothing much larger sits one base from this clone, and base qualities are not available. The sample's time point label, decoded: persistent/refractory GD, antithyroid drugs over 5 years with positive TRAb. For both TCR sequencing and RNA sequencing, RNA was extracted from PBMCs using TRIzol. The diagnosis of Graves' disease followed American Thyroid Association guidelines. Patients were recruited from an endocrinology department in Xi'an, China. Each patient gave around 9 milliliters of peripheral blood, collected in an EDTA anticoagulant tube. Ficoll Paque Plus density gradient separation was used to isolate PBMCs, and no further T cell sorting was done. An Agilent 2100 Bioanalyzer and agarose gel were used to check RNA quality, and a NanoDrop 2000 was used to measure RNA concentration. The junction carries 11 bases between V and J, which are trimmed by 1 base and 5 bases respectively. The CDR3, cysteine through phenylalanine, is 14 amino acids long. The entry retains the CDR3 DNA only, 42 bases that are in frame from base 1. Via the germline V gene, CDR1 is SGHAT and CDR2 FQNNGV.

Preparation of the library involved multiplex PCR. Instrument on record: Illumina HiSeq 4000. CDR3 regions were amplified by Arm-PCR with iRepertoire HTBI primers to construct TCR beta libraries. PCR products were gel purified before sequencing. On the study's bioinformatics: Across samples, about 64 TRBV and roughly 13 TRBJ segments were identified and used for gene usage analysis of CDR3 amino acid clonotypes. Filtered high-quality paired reads were merged into contigs using COPE and FqMerger. Contigs were aligned with BLAST to IMGT TRBV, TRBD and TRBJ reference genes, and CDR3 was defined per IMGT. Highly expanded clones were defined as clonotypes with a frequency above 0.1%. Shannon entropy was used to measure repertoire diversity, and the Gini coefficient was used to measure V-J evenness. A clonotype was considered public if more than one individual shared it. TCRdb took the public reads, trimmed them with fastp at Q25, ran MiXCR for clone calling and kept in-frame beta chains. Rows matching on CDR3 protein sequence are summarized as one entry with the most common DNA and genes. The V and J calls here are based on TCRdb, not the publication. This sample comprises hundreds of thousands of distinct CDR3 sequences, approximately 23% of them detected only once. Together, the top ten hold about an eighth of the sample.

Source: peripheral blood mononuclear cells (PBMCs), taken when the disease was refractory, from a patient treated with antithyroid drugs. The chain couples TRBV11-2 to TRBJ2-5; possibly the D gene is TRBD1, per 5 matching bases. The TCR was taken from a female donor with Graves disease. The sequence in DNA is TGTGCCAGCAGCTTAGGGACAACCGGGGAGACCCAGTACTTC. Translation gives CASSLGTTGETQYF.